A single sample gave rise to the 10 T cell receptor beta chains below, sequenced in a study of graft-versus-host responses after intestinal transplantation. No antigen has been identified for these receptors. This table comes from immunoSEQ multiplex PCR, and its TCRdb copy is limited to in-frame clones, with some not included. The sample has 100,000 to 120,000 clones; just under 95% are singletons. The sample was unstimulated CD8+ T cells sorted from spleen or lymph node cells, taken before intestinal transplant. These receptors were obtained from a human donor who received an intestinal transplant.

The V and J genes are TRBV5-1 and TRBJ2-1, with D hard to call. This CDR3 comprises 16 residues. Per the germline V gene, CDR1 is SGHRS and CDR2 is YFSETQ. V lost 5 bases to trimming and J lost 0 bases, with 15 bases between them. CDR3 in amino acids: CASSTKLGSSYNEQFF. Here the CDR3 DNA reads TGCGCCAGCAGTACTAAGCTGGGCTCCTCCTACAATGAGCAGTTCTTC.

The genes are TRBV19 and TRBJ1-2; TRBD1 is a possible D gene (5 bases). Trimming stripped 7 bases from V and 6 bases from J, with 21 bases between. The CDR3 has 15 residues. Germline values: CDR1 LNHDA, CDR2 SQIVND (reference sequence). The DNA for the CDR3 is TGTGCCAGTACCTCCCGTTTGGGGGACTTTGATGGCTACACCTTC. It is translated as CASTSRLGDFDGYTF.

The CDR3 DNA follows: TGTGCCAGTAGTATAGAGGAGATCACTGAAGCTTTCTTT. Amino acid sequence: CASSIEEITEAFF. The chain is built from TRBV19 and TRBJ1-1; D gene uncertain. The CDR3 runs to 13 residues. Trimming stripped 0 bases from V and 4 bases from J, with 6 bases between. CDR1 LNHDA and CDR2 SQIVND come from the germline V gene (reference sequence).

This clone was detected only once. The rearrangement links TRBV30 to TRBJ2-7; D may be TRBD1 (5 bases). This CDR3 spans 12 amino acids. Germline V gene lookup returns CDR1 GTSNPN and CDR2 SVGIG (reference sequence). V lost 2 bases, J lost 6 bases, and 11 bases lay in between. In DNA form, the CDR3 reads TGTGCCTGGAGTCCCGGACAACCCGAGCAGTACTTC. It translates to CAWSPGQPEQYF.

This clone was detected only once. The rearrangement uses TRBV7-9 and TRBJ1-1; D not resolved. This CDR3 is 14 amino acids long. Germline V gene data show CDR1 as SEHNR and CDR2 as FQNEAQ (reference sequence). V shed 0 bases and J shed 1 base, with 6 bases lying between them. CDR3 sequence reads: CASSLAGRNTEAFF. The CDR3 nucleotides are TGTGCCAGCAGCTTAGCAGGGAGGAACACTGAAGCTTTCTTT.

This rearrangement joins TRBV9 to TRBJ2-7, with a weak D call TRBD1 (7 bases). CDR3 size: 14 residues. Germline V gives CDR1 SGDLS, CDR2 YYNGEE. V lost 2 bases and J lost 4, with 13 bases in between. This CDR3 reads CASSVGSGGYEQYF. In nucleotides, the CDR3 is TGTGCCAGCAGCGTGGGTTCAGGGGGGTACGAGCAGTACTTC.

The V and J genes are TRBV6-5 and TRBJ2-1; TRBD2 agrees at 9 bases. V gave up 0 bases and J gave up 4 bases; unmatched junction bases: 4. The germline CDR1 and CDR2 sequences are MNHEY and SVGAGI. The CDR3 has 16 residues. CDR3: CASSYSAGGVYNEQFF. The CDR3 bases are TGTGCCAGCAGTTACTCTGCGGGGGGGGTTTACAATGAGCAGTTCTTC.

This chain connects TRBV7-9 to TRBJ2-7; TRBD2 matches 14 bases. The CDR3 has 17 amino acids. V trimming: 5 bases; J trimming: 3 bases; junction bases outside the gene matches: 9. The V gene's germline CDR1 is SEHNR and CDR2 FQNEAQ (reference sequence). CDR3 coding DNA: TGTGCCAGCAGCAGCACCAGAGGGACTAGCGGGAGCTACGAGCAGTACTTC. Translating it yields CASSSTRGTSGSYEQYF. The full variable domain, rest sourced from reference TRBV7-9 and TRBJ2-7, is DTGVSQNPRHKITKRGQNVTFRCDPISEHNRLYWYRQTLGQGPEFLTYFQNEAQLEKSRLLSDRFSAERPKGSFSTLEIQRTEQGDSAMYLCASSSTRGTSGSYEQYFGPGTRLTVT.

The CDR3: CASSVGVGLALDEQYF. Written as DNA, the CDR3 is TGCGCCAGCAGCGTGGGGGTGGGACTAGCCCTCGACGAGCAGTACTTC. V gene TRBV10-2 combines with J gene TRBJ2-7; TRBD2 matches at 9 bases. CDR1 WSHSY and CDR2 SAAADI come from the germline V gene. The CDR3 totals 16 residues. The junction had 14 bases not matched to a gene; V was cut back by 6 bases and J by 5 bases.

CDR3 sequence (DNA): TGTGCCAGTAGTCCAAACGACAGGGGGCATACTGAAGCTTTCTTT. Translation: CASSPNDRGHTEAFF. The chain uses TRBV19 and TRBJ1-1, with TRBD1 matching 10 bases. Germline assignment: CDR1 LNHDA and CDR2 SQIVND (reference sequence). Trimming at V came to 5 bases and at J to 5 bases, leaving 8 bases not matched to a gene. This CDR3 has 15 residues.